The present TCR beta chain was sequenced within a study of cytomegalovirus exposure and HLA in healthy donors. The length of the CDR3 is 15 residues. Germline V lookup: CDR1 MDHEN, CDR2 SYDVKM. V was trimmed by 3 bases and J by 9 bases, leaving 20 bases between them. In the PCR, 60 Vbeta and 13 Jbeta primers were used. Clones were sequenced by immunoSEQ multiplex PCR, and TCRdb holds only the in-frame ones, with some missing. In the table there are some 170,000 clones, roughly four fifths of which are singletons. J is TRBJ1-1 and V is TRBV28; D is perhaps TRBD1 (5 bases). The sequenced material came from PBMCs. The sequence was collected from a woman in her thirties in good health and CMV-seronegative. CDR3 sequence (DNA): TGTGCCAGCAGTTTCTCGCGGGGGGGTAGGAGCCAAGCTTTCTTT. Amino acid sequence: CASSFSRGGRSQAFF.